The 6 T cell receptor beta chains in this list originate from one sample, sequenced in a study of shared clonotypes between healthy human individuals. Produced via immunoSEQ multiplex PCR; TCRdb's table is partial and in-frame only. The sample holds more than 2 million clones; around 95% are singletons and the top ten take 0.1% to 0.15%. The sequenced sample consisted of naive CD4+ T cells sorted from blood. As to subset: CD45RA+ positively selected. The receptor source for this set is a man younger than 35 in good health.

The rearrangement links TRBV10-3 to TRBJ2-5; maybe TRBD1 (7 bases). This CDR3 is 16 amino acids long. Trimming cost V 4 bases and J 2 bases, with 17 bases left between them. Germline V gives CDR1 ENHRY, CDR2 SYGVKD. The CDR3 sequence: CAISGGARQGQETQYF. The CDR3 bases are TGTGCCATCAGTGGGGGGGCCAGACAGGGACAAGAGACCCAGTACTTC.

The chain is built from TRBV19 and TRBJ1-5; D gene uncertain. Deletions cut 2 bases from V and 4 bases from J, with 9 bases between. From germline, CDR1 is LNHDA and CDR2 SQIVND (reference sequence). This CDR3 region has 14 residues. CDR3 loop: CASSIQPVNQPQHF. CDR3 DNA: TGTGCCAGTAGTATACAGCCCGTGAATCAGCCCCAGCATTTT.

The chain uses TRBV14 and TRBJ2-1; 9 bases line up with TRBD2. V was clipped by 4 bases and J by 0 bases; unmatched bases: 10. This CDR3 has 18 residues. Germline CDR1 is SGHDN and CDR2 is FVKESK. The chain's CDR3 is CASSPLLGLANSYNEQFF. CDR3 DNA: TGTGCCAGCAGCCCCCTTCTTGGACTAGCGAACTCCTACAATGAGCAGTTCTTC. The full variable domain, rest sourced from reference TRBV14 and TRBJ2-1, is EAGVTQFPSHSVIEKGQTVTLRCDPISGHDNLYWYRRVMGKEIKFLLHFVKESKQDESGMPNNRFLAERTGGTYSTLKVQPAELEDSGVYFCASSPLLGLANSYNEQFFGPGTRLTVL.

This sequence joins TRBV18 and TRBJ1-4, with 7 bases lining up with TRBD1. V lost 5 bases to trimming and J lost 8 bases; unmatched junction nucleotides: 8. Germline V lookup: CDR1 KGHSH, CDR2 LQKENI. The CDR3 runs to 14 residues. Here the CDR3 DNA reads TGTGCCAGCTCATCACAGGGGAGTGGGGAAAAACTGTTTTTT. Translated: CASSSQGSGEKLFF. The entire variable domain, with the rest obtained from reference TRBV18 and TRBJ1-4, is as follows: NAGVMQNPRHLVRRRGQEARLRCSPMKGHSHVYWYRQLPEEGLKFMVYLQKENIIDESGMPKERFSAEFPKEGPSILRIQQVVRGDSAAYFCASSSQGSGEKLFFGSGTQLSVL.

The CDR3 bases are TGTGCCAGCACCCCGTTGGCCGGGACAGGGGGCAATCAGCCCCAGCATTTT. Protein product: CASTPLAGTGGNQPQHF. The chain uses TRBV7-2 and TRBJ1-5, with 10 positions matching TRBD1. Trimming at V came to 7 bases and at J to 2 bases, leaving 11 bases not matched to a gene. There are 17 residues in the CDR3. The germline V gene has CDR1 SGHTA and CDR2 FQGNSA.

The chain couples TRBV27 to TRBJ2-7, with 8 bases aligning to TRBD1. V lost 6 bases to trimming and J lost 2 bases; unmatched junction nucleotides: 9. In germline, CDR1 is MNHEY, CDR2 SMNVEV (reference sequence). The CDR3 length is 15 residues. CDR3 protein: CASRTTGGTPYEQYF. The CDR3 DNA sequence: TGTGCCAGCAGGACCACAGGGGGGACCCCCTACGAGCAGTACTTC.